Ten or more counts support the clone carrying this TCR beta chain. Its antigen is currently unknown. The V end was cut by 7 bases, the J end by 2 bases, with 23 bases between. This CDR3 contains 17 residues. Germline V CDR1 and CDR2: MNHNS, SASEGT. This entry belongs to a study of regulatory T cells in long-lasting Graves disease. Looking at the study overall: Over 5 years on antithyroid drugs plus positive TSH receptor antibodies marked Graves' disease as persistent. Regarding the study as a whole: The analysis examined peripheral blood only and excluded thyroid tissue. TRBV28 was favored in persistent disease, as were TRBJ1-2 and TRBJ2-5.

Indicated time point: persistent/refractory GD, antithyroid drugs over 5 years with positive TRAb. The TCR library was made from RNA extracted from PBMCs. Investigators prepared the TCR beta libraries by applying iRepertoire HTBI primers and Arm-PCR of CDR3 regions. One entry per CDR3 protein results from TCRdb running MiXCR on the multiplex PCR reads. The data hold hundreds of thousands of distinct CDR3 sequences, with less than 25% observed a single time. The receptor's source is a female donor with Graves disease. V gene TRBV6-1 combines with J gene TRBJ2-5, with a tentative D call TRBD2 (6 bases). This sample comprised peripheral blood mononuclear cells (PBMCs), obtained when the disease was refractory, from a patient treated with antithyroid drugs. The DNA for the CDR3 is TGTGCCAGCATAAGGGGATCGGGGAGGCAATATCAAGAGACCCAGTACTTC. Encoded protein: CASIRGSGRQYQETQYF.